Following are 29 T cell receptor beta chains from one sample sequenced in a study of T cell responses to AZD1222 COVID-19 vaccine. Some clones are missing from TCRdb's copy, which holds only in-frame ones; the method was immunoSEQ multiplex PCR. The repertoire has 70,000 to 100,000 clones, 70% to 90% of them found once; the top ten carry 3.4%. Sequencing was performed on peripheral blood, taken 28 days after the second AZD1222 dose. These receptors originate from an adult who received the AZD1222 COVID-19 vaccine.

CDR3 bases: TGTGCCAGTAGTACGCAGGGAGGCTCGGTGAGAAAGTTTAACACTGAAGCTTTCTTT. It is translated as CASSTQGGSVRKFNTEAFF. The chain carries TRBV19 and TRBJ1-1; weak D call: TRBD1 (5 bases). V was pared by 4 bases and J by 2 bases, with 26 bases between. The germline V gene has CDR1 LNHDA and CDR2 SQIVND (reference sequence). The CDR3 runs to 19 residues.

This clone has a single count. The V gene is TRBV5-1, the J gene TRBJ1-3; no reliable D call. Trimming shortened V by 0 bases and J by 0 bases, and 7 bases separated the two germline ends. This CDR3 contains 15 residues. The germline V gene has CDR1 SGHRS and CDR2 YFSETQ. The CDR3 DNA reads TGCGCCAGCAGCTTGGACGGATTCTCTGGAAACACCATATATTTT. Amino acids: CASSLDGFSGNTIYF.

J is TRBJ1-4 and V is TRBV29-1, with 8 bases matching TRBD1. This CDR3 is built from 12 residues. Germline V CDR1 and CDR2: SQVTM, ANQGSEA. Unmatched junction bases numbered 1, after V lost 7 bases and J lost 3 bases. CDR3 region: CSARGPNEKLFF. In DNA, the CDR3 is TGCAGCGCCAGGGGGCCTAATGAAAAACTGTTTTTT.

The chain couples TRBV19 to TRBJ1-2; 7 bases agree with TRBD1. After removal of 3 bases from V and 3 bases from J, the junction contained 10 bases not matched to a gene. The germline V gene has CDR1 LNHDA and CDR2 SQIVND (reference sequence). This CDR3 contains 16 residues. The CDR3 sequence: CASSIASLGQHYGYTF. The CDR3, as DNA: TGTGCCAGTAGTATCGCATCGTTGGGACAGCACTATGGCTACACCTTC.

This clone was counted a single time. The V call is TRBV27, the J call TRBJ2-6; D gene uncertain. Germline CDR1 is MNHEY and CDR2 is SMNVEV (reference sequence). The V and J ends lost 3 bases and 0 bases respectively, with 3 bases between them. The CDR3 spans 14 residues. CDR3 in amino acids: CASSFLSGANVLTF. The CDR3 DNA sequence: TGTGCCAGCAGTTTTCTCTCTGGGGCCAACGTCCTGACTTTC. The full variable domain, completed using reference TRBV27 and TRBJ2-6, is EAQVTQNPRYLITVTGKKLTVTCSQNMNHEYMSWYRQDPGLGLRQIYYSMNVEVTDKGDVPEGYKVSRKEKRNFPLILESPSPNQTSLYFCASSFLSGANVLTFGAGSRLTVL.

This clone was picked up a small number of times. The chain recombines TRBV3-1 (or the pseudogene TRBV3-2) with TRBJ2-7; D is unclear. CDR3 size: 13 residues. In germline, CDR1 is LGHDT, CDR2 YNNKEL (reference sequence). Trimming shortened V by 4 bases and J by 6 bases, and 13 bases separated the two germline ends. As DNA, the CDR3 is TGTGCCAGCAGCCGACTCGATCCGCCCGAGCAGTACTTC. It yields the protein CASSRLDPPEQYF.

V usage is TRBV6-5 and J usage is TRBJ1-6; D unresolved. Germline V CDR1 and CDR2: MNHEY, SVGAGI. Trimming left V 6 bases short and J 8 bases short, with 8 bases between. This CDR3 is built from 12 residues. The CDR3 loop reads CASSRRDSPLHF. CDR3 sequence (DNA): TGTGCCAGCAGCCGCCGGGATTCACCCCTCCACTTT.

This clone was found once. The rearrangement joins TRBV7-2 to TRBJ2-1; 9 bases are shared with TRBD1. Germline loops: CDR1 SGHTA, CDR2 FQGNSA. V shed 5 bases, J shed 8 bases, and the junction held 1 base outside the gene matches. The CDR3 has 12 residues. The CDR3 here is CASSRDRDEQFF. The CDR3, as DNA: TGTGCCAGCAGCCGGGACAGGGATGAGCAGTTCTTC. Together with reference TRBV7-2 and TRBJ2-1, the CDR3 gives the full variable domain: GAGVSQSPSNKVTEKGKDVELRCDPISGHTALYWYRQSLGQGLEFLIYFQGNSAPDKSGLPSDRFSAERTGGSVSTLTIQRTQQEDSAVYLCASSRDRDEQFFGPGTRLTVL.

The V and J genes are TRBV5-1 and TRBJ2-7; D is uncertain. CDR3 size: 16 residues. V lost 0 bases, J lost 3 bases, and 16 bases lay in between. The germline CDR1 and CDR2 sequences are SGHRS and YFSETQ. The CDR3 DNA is TGCGCCAGCAGCTTGGACTGGAGCAGGTCGAGCTACGAGCAGTACTTC. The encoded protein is CASSLDWSRSSYEQYF.

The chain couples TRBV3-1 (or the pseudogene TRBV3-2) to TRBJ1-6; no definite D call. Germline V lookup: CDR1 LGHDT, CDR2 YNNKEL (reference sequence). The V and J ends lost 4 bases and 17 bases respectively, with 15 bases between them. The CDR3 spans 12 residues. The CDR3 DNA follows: TGTGCCAGCAGCCTACCTTCCCAGTCCGTCCACTTT. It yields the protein CASSLPSQSVHF.

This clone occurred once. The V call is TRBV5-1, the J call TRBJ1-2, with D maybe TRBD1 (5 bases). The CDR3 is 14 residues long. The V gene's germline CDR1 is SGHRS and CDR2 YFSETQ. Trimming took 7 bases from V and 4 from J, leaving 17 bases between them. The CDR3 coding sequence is TGCGCCAGCGGCCCCCAGGGTGAGGGCTATGGCTACACCTTC. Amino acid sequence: CASGPQGEGYGYTF.

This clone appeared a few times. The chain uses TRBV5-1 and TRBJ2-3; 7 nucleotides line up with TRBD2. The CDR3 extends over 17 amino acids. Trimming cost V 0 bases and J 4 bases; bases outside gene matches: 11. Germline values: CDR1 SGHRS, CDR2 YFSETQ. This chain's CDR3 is CASSLANRLAEADTQYF. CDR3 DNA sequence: TGCGCCAGCAGCTTGGCTAATCGTCTAGCGGAGGCAGATACGCAGTATTTT.

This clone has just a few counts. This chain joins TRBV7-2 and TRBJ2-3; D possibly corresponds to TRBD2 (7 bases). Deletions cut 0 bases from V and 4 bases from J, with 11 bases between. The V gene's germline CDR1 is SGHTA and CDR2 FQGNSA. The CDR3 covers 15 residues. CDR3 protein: CASSLAGGLADTQYF. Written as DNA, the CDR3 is TGTGCCAGCAGCTTAGCGGGGGGGCTGGCAGATACGCAGTATTTT. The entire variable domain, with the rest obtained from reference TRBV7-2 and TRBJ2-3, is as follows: GAGVSQSPSNKVTEKGKDVELRCDPISGHTALYWYRQSLGQGLEFLIYFQGNSAPDKSGLPSDRFSAERTGGSVSTLTIQRTQQEDSAVYLCASSLAGGLADTQYFGPGTRLTVL.

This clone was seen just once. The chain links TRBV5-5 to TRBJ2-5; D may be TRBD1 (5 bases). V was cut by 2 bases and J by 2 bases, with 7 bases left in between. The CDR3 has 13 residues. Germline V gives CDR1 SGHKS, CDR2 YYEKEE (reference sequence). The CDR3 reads CASSLPGQETQYF. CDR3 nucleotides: TGTGCCAGCAGCTTACCAGGGCAAGAGACCCAGTACTTC.

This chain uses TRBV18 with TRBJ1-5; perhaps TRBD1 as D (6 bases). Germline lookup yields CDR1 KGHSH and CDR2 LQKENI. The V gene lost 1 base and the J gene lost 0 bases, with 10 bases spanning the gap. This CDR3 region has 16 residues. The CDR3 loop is CASSPRSGDSNQPQHF. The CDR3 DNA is TGTGCCAGCTCACCACGTTCAGGGGATAGCAATCAGCCCCAGCATTTT.

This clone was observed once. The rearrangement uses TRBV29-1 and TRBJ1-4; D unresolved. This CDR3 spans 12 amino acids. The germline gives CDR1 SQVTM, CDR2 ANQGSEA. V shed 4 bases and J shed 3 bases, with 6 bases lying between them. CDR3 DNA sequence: TGCAGCGTTGGCATGGCTAATGAAAAACTGTTTTTT. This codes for CSVGMANEKLFF.

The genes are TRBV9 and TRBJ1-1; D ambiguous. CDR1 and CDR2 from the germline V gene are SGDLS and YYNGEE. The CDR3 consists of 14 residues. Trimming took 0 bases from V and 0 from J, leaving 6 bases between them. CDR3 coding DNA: TGTGCCAGCAGCGTAGGAGGGATGAACACTGAAGCTTTCTTT. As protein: CASSVGGMNTEAFF.

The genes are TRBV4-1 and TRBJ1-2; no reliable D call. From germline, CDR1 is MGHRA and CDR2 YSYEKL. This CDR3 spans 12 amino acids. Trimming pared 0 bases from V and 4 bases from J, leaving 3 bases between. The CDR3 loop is CASSQEGYGYTF. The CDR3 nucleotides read TGCGCCAGCAGCCAAGAGGGCTATGGCTACACCTTC.

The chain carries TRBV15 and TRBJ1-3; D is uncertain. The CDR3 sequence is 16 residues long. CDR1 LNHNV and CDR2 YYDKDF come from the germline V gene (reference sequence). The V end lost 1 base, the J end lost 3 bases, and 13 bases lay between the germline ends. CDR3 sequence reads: CATSRARMSDGNTIYF. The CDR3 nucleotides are TGTGCCACCAGCAGAGCACGGATGAGTGATGGAAACACCATATATTTT.

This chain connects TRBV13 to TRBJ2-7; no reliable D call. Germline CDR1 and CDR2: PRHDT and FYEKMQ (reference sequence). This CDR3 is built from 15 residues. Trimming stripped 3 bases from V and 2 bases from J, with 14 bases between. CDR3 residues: CASSFWPGSTYEQYF. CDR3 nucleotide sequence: TGTGCCAGCAGCTTTTGGCCGGGCTCTACCTACGAGCAGTACTTC.

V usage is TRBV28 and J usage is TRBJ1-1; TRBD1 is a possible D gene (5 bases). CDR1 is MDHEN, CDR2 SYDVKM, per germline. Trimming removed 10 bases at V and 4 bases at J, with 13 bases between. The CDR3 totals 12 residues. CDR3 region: CATSVGATEAFF. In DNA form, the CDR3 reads TGTGCCACCTCGGTAGGGGCCACTGAAGCTTTCTTT.

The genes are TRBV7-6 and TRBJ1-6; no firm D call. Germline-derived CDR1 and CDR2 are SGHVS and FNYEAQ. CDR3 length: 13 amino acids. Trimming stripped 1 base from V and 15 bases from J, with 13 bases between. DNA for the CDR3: TGTGCCAGCAGCTTAGAACGGTTCACCGGCCTCCACTTT. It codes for CASSLERFTGLHF.

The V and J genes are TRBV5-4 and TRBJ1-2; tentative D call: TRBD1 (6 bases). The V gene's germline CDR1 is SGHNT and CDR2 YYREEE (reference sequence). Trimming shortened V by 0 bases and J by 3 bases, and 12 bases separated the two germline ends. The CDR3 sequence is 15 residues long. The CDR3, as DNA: TGTGCCAGCAGCTTGGTGGGCAGGGGTGACTATGGCTACACCTTC. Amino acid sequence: CASSLVGRGDYGYTF.

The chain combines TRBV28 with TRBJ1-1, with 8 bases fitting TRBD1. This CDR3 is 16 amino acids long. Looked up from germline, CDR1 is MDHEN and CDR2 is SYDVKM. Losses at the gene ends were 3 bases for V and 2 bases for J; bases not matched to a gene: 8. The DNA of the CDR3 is TGTGCCAGCAGTTTTGGGGCCGGGACAGGCAACACTGAAGCTTTCTTT. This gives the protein CASSFGAGTGNTEAFF. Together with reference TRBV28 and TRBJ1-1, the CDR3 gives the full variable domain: DVKVTQSSRYLVKRTGEKVFLECVQDMDHENMFWYRQDPGLGLRLIYFSYDVKMKEKGDIPEGYSVSREKKERFSLILESASTNQTSMYLCASSFGAGTGNTEAFFGQGTRLTVV.

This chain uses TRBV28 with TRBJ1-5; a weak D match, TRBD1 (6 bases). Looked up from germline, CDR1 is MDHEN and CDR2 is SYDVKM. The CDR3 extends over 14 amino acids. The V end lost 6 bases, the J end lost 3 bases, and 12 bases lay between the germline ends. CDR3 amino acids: CASRLTGDNQPQHF. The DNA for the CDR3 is TGTGCCAGCAGATTGACAGGCGACAATCAGCCCCAGCATTTT.

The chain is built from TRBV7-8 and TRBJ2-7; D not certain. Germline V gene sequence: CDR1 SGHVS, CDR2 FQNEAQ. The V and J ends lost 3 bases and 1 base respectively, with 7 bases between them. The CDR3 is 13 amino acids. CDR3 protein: CASSLKGSYEQYF. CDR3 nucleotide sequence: TGTGCCAGCAGCTTGAAGGGTTCCTACGAGCAGTACTTC.

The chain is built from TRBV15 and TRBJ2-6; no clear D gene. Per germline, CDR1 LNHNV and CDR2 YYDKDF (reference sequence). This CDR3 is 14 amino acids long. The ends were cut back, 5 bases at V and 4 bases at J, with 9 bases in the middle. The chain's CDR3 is CATSLPPGANVLTF. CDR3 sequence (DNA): TGTGCCACCAGCCTGCCGCCAGGGGCCAACGTCCTGACTTTC.

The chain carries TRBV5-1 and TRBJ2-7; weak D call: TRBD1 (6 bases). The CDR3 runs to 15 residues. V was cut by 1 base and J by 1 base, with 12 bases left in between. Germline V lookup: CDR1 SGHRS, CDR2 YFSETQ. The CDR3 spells CASSLFERGSYEQYF. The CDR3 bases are TGCGCCAGCAGCTTGTTCGAGAGGGGGTCCTACGAGCAGTACTTC.

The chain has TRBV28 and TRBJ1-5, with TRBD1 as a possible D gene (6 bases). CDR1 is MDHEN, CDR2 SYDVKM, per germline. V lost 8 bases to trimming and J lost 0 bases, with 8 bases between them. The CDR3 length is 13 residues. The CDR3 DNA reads TGTGCCAGCGGACAGTATAGCAATCAGCCCCAGCATTTT. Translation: CASGQYSNQPQHF.